A selection of T cell receptor beta chains follows, all from one sample in a study of T cells in Graves' hyperthyroidism and ophthalmopathy. TCRdb ran MiXCR on the multiplex PCR reads and lists one entry per CDR3 protein. The sample includes a few hundred thousand distinct CDR3 sequences, over 20% seen only once; the top ten take 50% to 75%. The sample taken for sequencing was blood. The receptors were sampled from a young man with Graves' ophthalmopathy. CDR3s include the opening cysteine and the closing phenylalanine or tryptophan. D genes are given only for firm matches. The size entry is marked missing in some rows and otherwise reads once, few, many or a size class.

v_gene	d_gene	abundance	j_gene	CDR3nt	CDR3aa
TRBV6-1	NA	NA	TRBJ2-6	TGTGCCAGCAGAGGTGGGGCCGGGGCCAACGTCCTGACTTTC	CASRGGAGANVLTF
TRBV20-1	NA	NA	TRBJ1-1	TGCAGTGCTAGCCTCCCTTGGGGAACTGAAGCTTTCTTT	CSASLPWGTEAFF
TRBV12-3/TRBV12-4	TRBD1	NA	TRBJ2-7	TGTGCCAGCACCAAACAGGGGGACGAGCAGTACTTC	CASTKQGDEQYF
TRBV28	NA	NA	TRBJ1-5	TGTGCCAGCAGTTCCAGCGGTCCTGGCAATCAGCCCCAGCATTTT	CASSSSGPGNQPQHF
TRBV20-1	NA	few	TRBJ2-1	TGCAGTGCTAGTAGTGGACGCAAACCCAATGAGCAGTTCTTC	CSASSGRKPNEQFF
TRBV28	NA	NA	TRBJ2-4	TGTGCCAGCAGTAGCCGTGGGTCCTTAGCCAAAAACATTCAGTACTTC	CASSSRGSLAKNIQYF
TRBV6-1	TRBD1	many	TRBJ2-3	TGTGCCAGCAGTGAATCGGGACAGGGCTCCTTAGCGCAGTATTTT	CASSESGQGSLAQYF
TRBV11-3	TRBD1	NA	TRBJ1-2	TGTGCCAGCAGCTTGGGCAGGGGGCTTGTCTATGGCTACACCTTC	CASSLGRGLVYGYTF
TRBV20-1	NA	NA	TRBJ2-7	TGCAGTGCAAACCTAGGGCACTACGAGCAGTACTTC	CSANLGHYEQYF
TRBV28	NA	NA	TRBJ2-1	TGTGCCAGCAGTTTAGGAGGAGACAGAGGTGAGCAGTTCTTC	CASSLGGDRGEQFF
TRBV11-2	NA	many	TRBJ1-1	TGTGCCAGCAGCTCCCTCAGGTCTGAAGCTTTCTTT	CASSSLRSEAFF
TRBV6-1	TRBD1	NA	TRBJ1-5	TGTGCCAGCAACCCCGGGACAGGGGGCAATCAGCCCCAGCATTTT	CASNPGTGGNQPQHF
TRBV3-1	NA	many	TRBJ2-6	TGTGCCAGCAGTACTGGAGGAGCTGGGGCCAACGTCCTGACTTTC	CASSTGGAGANVLTF
TRBV12-3/TRBV12-4	TRBD2	few	TRBJ2-7	TGTGCCAGCAGGCGGGGGAGGGAGGTATACGAGCAGTACTTC	CASRRGREVYEQYF
TRBV12-3/TRBV12-4	TRBD2	many	TRBJ2-1	TGTGCCAGCAGCCTTTGGACTAGCGGAAACAATGAGCAGTTCTTC	CASSLWTSGNNEQFF
TRBV28	NA	NA	TRBJ2-2	TGTGCCAGCAGTTTCTCCAGGGCCGCCGGGGGGCTGTTTTTT	CASSFSRAAGGLFF
TRBV12-3/TRBV12-4	NA	NA	TRBJ1-3	TGTGCCAGCAGCTATACAGGGTTTGGAAACACCATATATTTT	CASSYTGFGNTIYF
TRBV18	TRBD1	many	TRBJ1-1	TGTGCCAGCTCGCTTCGGGACAGCCGGAACACTGAAGCTTTCTTT	CASSLRDSRNTEAFF
TRBV9	NA	many	TRBJ2-7	TGTGCCAGCAGCGTAGATAGCCACCCGAACTACGAGCAGTACTTC	CASSVDSHPNYEQYF
TRBV12-3/TRBV12-4	NA	NA	TRBJ2-1	TGTGCCAGCAGAGCGGACCCGAACAATGAGCAGCTCTTC	CASRADPNNEQLF
TRBV11-2	NA	few	TRBJ1-2	TGTGCCAGCAGCTTCCTAGGGAGCGGTGCTCAGGGCTACACCTTC	CASSFLGSGAQGYTF
TRBV20-1	TRBD2	NA	TRBJ2-7	TGCAGTGTTCTTCCGACTAGCGGAGACTACGAGCAGTACTTC	CSVLPTSGDYEQYF
TRBV9	NA	NA	TRBJ2-2	TGTGCCAGCAGCGTTAGAGTAGTGGGAGCAGGCACCGGGGAGCTGTTTTTT	CASSVRVVGAGTGELFF
TRBV6-1	NA	many	TRBJ1-1	TGTGCCAGCACGGGACAAATATACACTGAAGCTTTCTTT	CASTGQIYTEAFF
TRBV15	TRBD1	few	TRBJ1-2	TGTGCCACCAGCACTGGGACAGGGGGCGACGGCGGCTACACCTTC	CATSTGTGGDGGYTF
TRBV15	NA	NA	TRBJ2-5	TGTGCCACCAGCACCACTAGCAAAGAGACCCAGTACTTC	CATSTTSKETQYF
TRBV30	NA	many	TRBJ2-2	TGTGCCTGGAGTGTTGTGGGCACCGGGGAGCTGTTTTTT	CAWSVVGTGELFF
TRBV5-1	NA	many	TRBJ2-3	TGCGCCAGCAGCTTGGAAGGGGCCCCCACAGATACGCAGTATTTT	CASSLEGAPTDTQYF
TRBV30	NA	few	TRBJ1-1	TGTGCCTGGGGGGTGGGGGCTGAAGCTTTCTTT	CAWGVGAEAFF
TRBV19	NA	few	TRBJ2-1	TGTGCCAGTAGTATGGTCTCCTCAGTTGGATACGAGCAGTTCTTC	CASSMVSSVGYEQFF
TRBV5-1	NA	NA	TRBJ2-5	TGTGCCAGCAGCTTCGCCCCCAGCGAAGAGACCCAGTACTTC	CASSFAPSEETQYF
TRBV27	TRBD1	NA	TRBJ2-3	TGTGCCAGCAGTTCGACCGGGACAGGGGGCGCAAGTACGCAGTATTTT	CASSSTGTGGASTQYF
TRBV4-2	TRBD1	few	TRBJ1-2	TGTGCCAGCAGCCATCAATCCGGACAGGGTGATGGCTACACCTTC	CASSHQSGQGDGYTF
TRBV27	NA	few	TRBJ1-1	TGTGCCAGCAGTCGTCCCGGCACTGAAGCTTTCTTT	CASSRPGTEAFF
TRBV5-1	TRBD2	few	TRBJ2-3	TGCGCCAGCTCCGTAGCGGGAGCCACCACAGATACGCAGTATTTT	CASSVAGATTDTQYF
TRBV19	TRBD2	once	TRBJ2-3	TGTGCCAGTGATCGGGCGGGAGGTACAGATACGCAGTATTTT	CASDRAGGTDTQYF
TRBV5-5	NA	few	TRBJ2-3	TGTGCCAGCAGCTTGGAGGGGGGGCAGCCTAGCACAGATACGCAGTATTTT	CASSLEGGQPSTDTQYF
TRBV30	TRBD1	many	TRBJ1-1	TGTGCCTGGTCCAGGGGGCGTACGAACACTGAAGCTTTCTTT	CAWSRGRTNTEAFF
TRBV28	NA	NA	TRBJ1-5	TGTGCCAGCAGTTTATCAGGCCGTGGGAGCAATCAGCCCCAGCATTTT	CASSLSGRGSNQPQHF
TRBV2	NA	few	TRBJ2-7	TGTGCCAGCCTGGCCGGGGTCGAGCAGTACTTC	CASLAGVEQYF
TRBV24-1	TRBD2	few	TRBJ2-1	TGTGCCACCAGTGAGGGACTAGCGGGAGGATTCTACAATGAGCAGTTCTTC	CATSEGLAGGFYNEQFF
TRBV5-1	TRBD2	few	TRBJ2-2	TGCGCCAGCAGCAGCCGGGAGGGGCCCGGGGAGCTGTTTTTT	CASSSREGPGELFF
TRBV11-2	TRBD2	many	TRBJ2-7	TGTGCCAGCAGCGTTTCTAGCGGGACACCCTACGAGCAGTACTTC	CASSVSSGTPYEQYF
TRBV7-9	TRBD1	NA	TRBJ1-1	TGTGCCAGCAGCTTACGGGGACAGATGAACACTGAAGCTTTCTTT	CASSLRGQMNTEAFF
TRBV29-1	NA	many	TRBJ1-4	TGCAGCGTTGGGTGGCAGATGAATGAAAAACTGTTTTTT	CSVGWQMNEKLFF
TRBV20-1	TRBD2	few	TRBJ2-1	TGCAGTCCCGAGGCGGGCGGGAGAAACAATGAGCAGTTCTTC	CSPEAGGRNNEQFF
TRBV30	TRBD1	few	TRBJ2-3	TGTGCCTGGAGTAGGGACAGACCAGCAGATACGCAGTATTTT	CAWSRDRPADTQYF
TRBV6-1	TRBD1	few	TRBJ2-2	TGTGCCAGCAAGGAGGGACAGGGTTCCGGGGAGCTGTTTTTT	CASKEGQGSGELFF
TRBV4-2	TRBD2	NA	TRBJ2-7	TGTGCCAGCAGCCAAGGTATACTAGCGGGATACGAGCAGTACTTC	CASSQGILAGYEQYF
TRBV2	NA	NA	TRBJ2-3	TGTGCCAGCAGTGTGATGGGGTTCGATACGCAGTATTTT	CASSVMGFDTQYF
TRBV19	TRBD1	few	TRBJ1-1	TGTGCCAGTAGTATACGGCAGGGGGGCACGAACACTGAAGCTTTCTTT	CASSIRQGGTNTEAFF